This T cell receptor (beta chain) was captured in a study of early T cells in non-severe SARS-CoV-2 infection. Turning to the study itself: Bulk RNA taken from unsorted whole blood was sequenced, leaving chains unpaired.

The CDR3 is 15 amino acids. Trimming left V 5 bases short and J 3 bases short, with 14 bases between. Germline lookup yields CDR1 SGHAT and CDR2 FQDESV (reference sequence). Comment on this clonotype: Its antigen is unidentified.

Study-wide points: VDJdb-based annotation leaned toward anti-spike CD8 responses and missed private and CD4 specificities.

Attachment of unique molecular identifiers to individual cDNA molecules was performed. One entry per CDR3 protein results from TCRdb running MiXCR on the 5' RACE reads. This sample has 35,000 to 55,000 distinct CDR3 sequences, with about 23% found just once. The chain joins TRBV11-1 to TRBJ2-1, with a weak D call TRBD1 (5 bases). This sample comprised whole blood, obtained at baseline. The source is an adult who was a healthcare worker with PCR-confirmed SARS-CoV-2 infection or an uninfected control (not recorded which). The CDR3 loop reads CASSPRQGVYNEQFF. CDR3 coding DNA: TGTGCCAGCAGCCCCCGCCAGGGTGTCTACAATGAGCAGTTCTTC.